The present T cell receptor beta chain was sequenced within a study of cytomegalovirus exposure and HLA in healthy donors. The CDR3 is made up of 12 amino acids. The germline V and J ends were trimmed by 2 bases and 4 bases, with 4 bases remaining between them. From germline, CDR1 is ENHRY and CDR2 SYGVKD. The PCR was carried out with 60 Vbeta primers and 13 Jbeta primers. Libraries were prepared by immunoSEQ multiplex PCR; TCRdb keeps only in-frame clonotypes and omits some of them. The sample has around 100,000 clones; around 80% are singletons. On this clone itself: The conserved phenylalanine or tryptophan is not found at the CDR3 terminus, so this likely reflects a read error.

This clonotype was obtained from a male donor in good health and CMV-seropositive. The sequenced material came from PBMCs. The chain employs TRBV10-3 and TRBJ2-3, with D uncertain. The chain's CDR3 is CAISEAADTQYV. The DNA for the CDR3 is TGTGCCATCAGTGAGGCCGCAGATACGCAGTATGTT.